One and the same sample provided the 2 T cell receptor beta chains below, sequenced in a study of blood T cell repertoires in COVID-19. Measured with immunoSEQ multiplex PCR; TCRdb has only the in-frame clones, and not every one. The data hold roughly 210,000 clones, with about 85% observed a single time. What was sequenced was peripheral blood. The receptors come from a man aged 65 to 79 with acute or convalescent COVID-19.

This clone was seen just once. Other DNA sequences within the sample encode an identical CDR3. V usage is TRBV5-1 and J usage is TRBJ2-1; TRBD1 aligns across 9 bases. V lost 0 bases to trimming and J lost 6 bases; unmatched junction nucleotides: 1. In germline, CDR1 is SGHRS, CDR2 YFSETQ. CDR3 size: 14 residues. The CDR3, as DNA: TGCGCCAGCAGCTTGGGACAGGGGGGCAATGAGCAGTTCTTC. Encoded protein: CASSLGQGGNEQFF.

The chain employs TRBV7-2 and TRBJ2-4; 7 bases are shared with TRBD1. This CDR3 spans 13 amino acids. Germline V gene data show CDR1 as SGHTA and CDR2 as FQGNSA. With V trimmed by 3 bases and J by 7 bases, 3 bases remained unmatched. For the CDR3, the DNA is TGTGCCAGCAGCTTTGACAGGGATAACATTCAGTACTTC. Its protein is CASSFDRDNIQYF.